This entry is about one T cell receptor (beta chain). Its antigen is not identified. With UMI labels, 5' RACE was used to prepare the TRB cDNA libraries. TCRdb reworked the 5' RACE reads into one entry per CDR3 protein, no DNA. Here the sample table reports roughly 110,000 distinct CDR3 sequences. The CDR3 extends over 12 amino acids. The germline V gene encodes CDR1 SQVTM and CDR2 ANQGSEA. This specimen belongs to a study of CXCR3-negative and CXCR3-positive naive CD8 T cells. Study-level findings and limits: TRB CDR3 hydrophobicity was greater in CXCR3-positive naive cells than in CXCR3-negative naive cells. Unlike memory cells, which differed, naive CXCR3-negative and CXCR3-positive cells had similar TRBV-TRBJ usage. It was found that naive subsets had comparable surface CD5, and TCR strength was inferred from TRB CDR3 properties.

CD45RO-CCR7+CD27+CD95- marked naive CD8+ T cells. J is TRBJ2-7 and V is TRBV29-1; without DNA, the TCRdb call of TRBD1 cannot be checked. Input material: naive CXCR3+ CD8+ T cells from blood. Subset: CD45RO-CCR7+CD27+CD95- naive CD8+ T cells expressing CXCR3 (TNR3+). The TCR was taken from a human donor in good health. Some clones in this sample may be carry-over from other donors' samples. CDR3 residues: CSVSTDSYEQYF.